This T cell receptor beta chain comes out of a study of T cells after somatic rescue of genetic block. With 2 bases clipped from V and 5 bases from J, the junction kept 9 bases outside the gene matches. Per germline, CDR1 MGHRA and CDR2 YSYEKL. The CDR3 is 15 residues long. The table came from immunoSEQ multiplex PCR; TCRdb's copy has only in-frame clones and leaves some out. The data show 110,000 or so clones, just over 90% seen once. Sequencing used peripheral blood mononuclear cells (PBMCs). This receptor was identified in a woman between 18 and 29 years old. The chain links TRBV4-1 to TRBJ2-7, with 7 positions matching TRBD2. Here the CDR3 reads CASSQLAGRVHEQYF. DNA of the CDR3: TGCGCCAGCAGCCAATTAGCGGGTCGGGTCCACGAGCAGTACTTC.